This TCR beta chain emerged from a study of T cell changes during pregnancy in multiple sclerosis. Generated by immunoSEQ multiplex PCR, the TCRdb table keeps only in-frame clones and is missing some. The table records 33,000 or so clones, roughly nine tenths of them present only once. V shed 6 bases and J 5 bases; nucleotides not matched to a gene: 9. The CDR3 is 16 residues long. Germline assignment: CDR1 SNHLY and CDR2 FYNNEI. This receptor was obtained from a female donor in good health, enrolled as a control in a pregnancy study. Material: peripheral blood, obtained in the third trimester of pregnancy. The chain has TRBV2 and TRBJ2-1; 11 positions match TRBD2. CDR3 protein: CASSLLSGRGDNEQFF. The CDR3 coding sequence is TGTGCCAGCAGCCTGCTTAGCGGGAGGGGCGACAATGAGCAGTTCTTC.